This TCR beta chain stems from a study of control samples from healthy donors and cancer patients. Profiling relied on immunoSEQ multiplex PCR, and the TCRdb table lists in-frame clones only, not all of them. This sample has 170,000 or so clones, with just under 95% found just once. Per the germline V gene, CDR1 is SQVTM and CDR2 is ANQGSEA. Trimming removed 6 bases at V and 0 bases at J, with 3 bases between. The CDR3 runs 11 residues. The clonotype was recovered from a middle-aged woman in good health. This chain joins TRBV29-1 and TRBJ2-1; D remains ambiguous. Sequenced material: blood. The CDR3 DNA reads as TGCAGCGTAACCTCCTACAATGAGCAGTTCTTC. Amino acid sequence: CSVTSYNEQFF.